This T cell receptor (beta chain) was recorded in a study of blood T cell repertoires in COVID-19. As for the study in general: The United States, Italy and Spain provided the acute and convalescent COVID-19 samples. Sample material is recorded as cDNA or gDNA derived from T cells, B-cell-depleted T cells, or PBMCs.

V trimming: 5 bases; J trimming: 6 bases; junction bases outside the gene matches: 6. Looked up from germline, CDR1 is SEHNR and CDR2 is FQNEAQ (reference sequence). The CDR3 is 15 residues long. Per the study methods: Reference gene primers were amplified, and this amplification served to estimate nucleated cell counts. Generated by immunoSEQ multiplex PCR, the TCRdb table keeps only in-frame clones and is missing some. That table supplies the V and J calls and clone size; D and trimming were determined from the DNA. Seen here are nearly 110,000 clones, 84% observed once, and the top ten hold roughly 4.3%.

The TCR originated in a human donor in a cohort sampled during active COVID-19. The chain recombines TRBV7-9 with TRBJ1-5; 11 nucleotides align to TRBD1. The sample consisted of peripheral blood. This chain's CDR3 is CASSTGQGGGQPQHF. As DNA, the CDR3 is TGTGCCAGCAGCACGGGACAGGGGGGCGGTCAGCCCCAGCATTTT.